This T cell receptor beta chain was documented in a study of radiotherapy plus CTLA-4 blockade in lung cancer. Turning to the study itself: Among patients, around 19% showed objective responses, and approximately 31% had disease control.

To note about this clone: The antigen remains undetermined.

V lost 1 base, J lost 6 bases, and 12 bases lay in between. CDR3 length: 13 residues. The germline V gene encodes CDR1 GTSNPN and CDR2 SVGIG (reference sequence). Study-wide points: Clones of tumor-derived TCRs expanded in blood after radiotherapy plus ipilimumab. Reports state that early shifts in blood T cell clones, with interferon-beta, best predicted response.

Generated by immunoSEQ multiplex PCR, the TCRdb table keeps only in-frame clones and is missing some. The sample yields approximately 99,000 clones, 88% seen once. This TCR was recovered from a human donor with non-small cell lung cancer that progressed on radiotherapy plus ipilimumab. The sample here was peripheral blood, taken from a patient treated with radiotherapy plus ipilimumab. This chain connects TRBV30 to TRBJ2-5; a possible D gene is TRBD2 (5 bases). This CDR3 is CAWSGLAHKTQYF. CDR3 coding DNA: TGTGCCTGGAGTGGTCTAGCCCATAAGACCCAGTACTTC.